This entry lists 31 T cell receptor beta chains sequenced from one sample in a study of post-analysis software for immune sequencing data. Prepared TCR beta cDNA libraries contained unique molecular identifiers. TCRdb reprocessed the PCR reads with MiXCR, giving one entry per CDR3 protein. Here the sample spans hundreds of thousands of distinct CDR3 sequences, less than 35% being singletons. These TCRs are of unknown antigen specificity. Study results and limitations: When patients were compared with controls, a handful of TRBV segments were more frequent, TRBV5-6, TRBV5-1 and TRBV20-1 among them.

Specimen: blood. These receptors were collected from a girl aged 10 to 17 with multiple sclerosis.

This clonotype was seen only a few times. J is TRBJ2-5 and V is TRBV5-1, with a possible D match to TRBD1 (6 bases). The CDR3 covers 15 residues. CDR1 is SGHRS and CDR2 is YFSETQ in the germline V gene. Trimming shortened V by 0 bases and J by 3 bases, and 12 bases separated the two germline ends. In DNA form, the CDR3 reads TGCGCCAGCAGCTTGGGGGGGACACCCGAAGAGACCCAGTACTTC. Translation: CASSLGGTPEETQYF.

This clonotype turned up a few times. The chain is built from TRBV27 and TRBJ1-6; perhaps TRBD1 as D (5 bases). Germline V gives CDR1 MNHEY, CDR2 SMNVEV (reference sequence). Trimming stripped 3 bases from V and 7 bases from J, with 16 bases between. The CDR3 totals 16 residues. The CDR3 DNA sequence: TGTGCCAGCAGTTTTTCCTCCGGGACGCCAAATTCACCCCTCCACTTT. It is translated as CASSFSSGTPNSPLHF.

This chain uses TRBV11-2 with TRBJ1-2; 8 bases map to TRBD1. Germline lookup yields CDR1 SGHAT and CDR2 FQNNGV. The CDR3 runs to 12 residues. After removal of 5 bases from V and 8 bases from J, the junction contained 4 bases not matched to a gene. The CDR3 protein is CASSRTGKGYTF. The CDR3 DNA reads as TGTGCCAGCAGCCGGACAGGGAAAGGCTACACCTTC.

The chain is built from TRBV11-2 and TRBJ2-3; 7 bases agree with TRBD2. This CDR3 region has 16 residues. The germline V gene has CDR1 SGHAT and CDR2 FQNNGV. Unmatched junction bases numbered 6, after V lost 1 base and J lost 2 bases. Here the CDR3 reads CASSLGFLAATDTQYF. Here the CDR3 DNA reads TGTGCCAGCAGCTTAGGTTTCCTAGCGGCCACAGATACGCAGTATTTT.

This sequence joins TRBV20-1 and TRBJ1-4; 7 nucleotides line up with TRBD1. V shed 5 bases and J 3 bases; nucleotides not matched to a gene: 6. The CDR3 length is 14 residues. CDR1 and CDR2 (germline): DFQATT, SNEGSKA (reference sequence). This CDR3 is CSAYRGIANEKLFF. DNA for the CDR3: TGCAGTGCTTACAGGGGAATAGCTAATGAAAAACTGTTTTTT.

This CDR3 is CSGGQGETDTQYF. The CDR3 DNA reads TGCAGCGGGGGACAGGGGGAAACAGATACGCAGTATTTT. This chain links TRBV29-1 with TRBJ2-3; 11 bases match TRBD1. The CDR3 covers 13 residues. With 7 bases clipped from V and 3 bases from J, the junction kept 3 bases outside the gene matches. Germline V gives CDR1 SQVTM, CDR2 ANQGSEA.

This clonotype was seen only once. The V and J genes are TRBV2 and TRBJ1-2, with TRBD1 matching over 9 bases. The germline V gene has CDR1 SNHLY and CDR2 FYNNEI. The V segment lost 1 base and the J segment 2 bases; nucleotides outside the gene matches: 2. CDR3 length equals 15 residues. The CDR3 protein is CASSEVGQGNYGYTF. Here the CDR3 DNA reads TGTGCCAGCAGTGAAGTGGGACAGGGAAACTATGGCTACACCTTC.

This clonotype showed up just a few times. V and J are TRBV6-1 and TRBJ2-3, with 8 bases aligning to TRBD1. The CDR3 consists of 17 residues. Germline trimming cut 4 bases from V and 1 base from J; bases unmatched to any gene: 10. Germline V gene lookup returns CDR1 MNHNS and CDR2 SASEGT. The CDR3 region has the DNA TGTGCCAGCAGTGGCCTAGGACAGGGATTTGGCACAGATACGCAGTATTTT. Its protein is CASSGLGQGFGTDTQYF.

This chain joins TRBV29-1 and TRBJ1-2; 7 bases align to TRBD1. The CDR3 loop spans 12 amino acids. Germline CDR1 reads SQVTM; CDR2 reads ANQGSEA. With 6 bases clipped from V and 6 bases from J, the junction kept 7 bases outside the gene matches. CDR3 region: CSVGHDRDGYTF. The CDR3, as DNA: TGCAGCGTCGGCCACGACAGGGATGGCTACACCTTC. Variable domain in full (rest from reference TRBV29-1 and TRBJ1-2): SAVISQKPSRDICQRGTSLTIQCQVDSQVTMMFWYRQQPGQSLTLIATANQGSEATYESGFVIDKFPISRPNLTFSTLTVSNMSPEDSSIYLCSVGHDRDGYTFGSGTRLTVV.

This clonotype has just a few counts. This chain uses TRBV27 with TRBJ2-2; possibly TRBD1 or TRBD2 for D (5 bases each). With 7 bases removed from V and 5 bases from J, the gap between germline ends came to 17 bases. Germline V gene lookup returns CDR1 MNHEY and CDR2 SMNVEV (reference sequence). The CDR3 loop spans 15 amino acids. The DNA of the CDR3 is TGTGCCAGCAAACTTTACCACGAGGGGACCGGGGAGCTGTTTTTT. Protein: CASKLYHEGTGELFF.

The V gene is TRBV18, the J gene TRBJ1-1; D is ambiguous. CDR3 size: 12 residues. V lost 4 bases, J lost 6 bases, and 9 bases lay in between. Looked up from germline, CDR1 is KGHSH and CDR2 is LQKENI. CDR3 in amino acids: CASSLVSAEAFF. The CDR3 DNA sequence: TGTGCCAGCTCACTCGTAAGCGCTGAAGCTTTCTTT.

This clonotype has a handful of counts. The V gene is TRBV18, the J gene TRBJ2-1; TRBD2 matches at 9 bases. CDR1 KGHSH and CDR2 LQKENI come from the germline V gene. V lost 7 bases, J lost 9 bases, and 13 bases stayed unmatched. The length of the CDR3 is 15 residues. The CDR3 DNA sequence: TGTGCCAGCTGTACCGGGACTAGCCCTTCTTTTGAGCAGTTCTTC. Its protein is CASCTGTSPSFEQFF.

Here the CDR3 DNA reads TGCGCCAGCAGAACAGGGGATAGCACAGATACGCAGTATTTT. Translated: CASRTGDSTDTQYF. The V and J genes are TRBV4-1 and TRBJ2-3; TRBD1 aligns across 7 bases. V lost 6 bases and J lost 0; bases outside the gene matches: 3. Germline lookup yields CDR1 MGHRA and CDR2 YSYEKL. The CDR3 runs to 14 residues.

Details on this clonotype: Being one base from a much bigger clone, this may be a read error. The V and J genes are TRBV29-1 and TRBJ2-7; weak D call: TRBD2 (5 bases). The CDR3 loop spans 13 amino acids. Germline loops: CDR1 SQVTM, CDR2 ANQGSEA. CDR3 sequence reads: CGVTGGSNYEQYF. The CDR3 DNA reads TGCGGCGTTACCGGAGGCAGTAACTACGAGCAGTACTTC.

This clonotype showed up just a few times. The chain couples TRBV5-1 to TRBJ1-1; no reliable D call. Trimming cost V 1 base and J 1 base, with 11 bases left between them. Germline V gene lookup returns CDR1 SGHRS and CDR2 YFSETQ. CDR3 length equals 15 residues. The CDR3 DNA follows: TGCGCCAGCAGCTTGAAATCGGCGCAGAACACTGAAGCTTTCTTT. Its translation: CASSLKSAQNTEAFF.

This clonotype came up a few times. V is TRBV2 and J is TRBJ2-5; D may be TRBD1 or TRBD2 (6 bases each). Germline loops: CDR1 SNHLY, CDR2 FYNNEI. The CDR3 runs to 14 residues. CDR3 nucleotide sequence: TGTGCGTATAGAGGAGGGGGGAGACAAGAGACCCAGTACTTC. Amino acids: CAYRGGGRQETQYF.

This clonotype was seen only a few times. The chain links TRBV6-2 or TRBV6-3 to TRBJ2-1; tentatively, D is TRBD2 (5 bases). The V end was cut by 6 bases, the J end by 8 bases, with 11 bases between. The CDR3 totals 12 residues. From germline, CDR1 is MNHEY and CDR2 SVGEGT. CDR3 residues: CASSYTRHEQFF. CDR3 DNA: TGTGCCAGCAGCTACACTAGACATGAGCAGTTCTTC.

V usage is TRBV4-1 and J usage is TRBJ1-2; D gene uncertain. Germline CDR1 is MGHRA and CDR2 is YSYEKL. Trimming stripped 3 bases from V and 3 bases from J, with 8 bases between. CDR3 length: 13 amino acids. CDR3 region: CASSHRQDYGYTF. The CDR3, as DNA: TGCGCCAGCAGCCACCGACAAGACTATGGCTACACCTTC.

This chain links TRBV27 with TRBJ1-1; 9 bases are shared with TRBD1. The V and J ends lost 2 bases and 3 bases, in that order; junction bases with no gene match: 1. Germline CDR1 is MNHEY and CDR2 is SMNVEV (reference sequence). CDR3 length: 14 residues. The CDR3 region is CASSLRTGDTEAFF. The CDR3 DNA reads as TGTGCCAGCAGTTTAAGGACAGGGGACACTGAAGCTTTCTTT.

V and J are TRBV6-5 and TRBJ2-7, with TRBD2 matching over 8 bases. The germline V gene encodes CDR1 MNHEY and CDR2 SVGAGI. V was pared by 8 bases and J by 8 bases, with 5 bases of the junction left unmatched. CDR3 length: 11 amino acids. The CDR3 bases are TGTGCCAGCGGGACTAGTAGAAAGCAGTACTTC. Protein sequence: CASGTSRKQYF.

V is TRBV20-1 and J is TRBJ2-5; D perhaps matches TRBD2 (6 bases). Germline V CDR1 and CDR2: DFQATT, SNEGSKA (reference sequence). This CDR3 region has 15 residues. Trimming stripped 6 bases from V and 4 bases from J, with 21 bases between. DNA of the CDR3: TGCAGTGCAGCGACTAGATCGTCGGCCCTAGAGACCCAGTACTTC. It codes for CSAATRSSALETQYF.

This clonotype was detected only a few times. The chain couples TRBV6-1 to TRBJ2-5, with D perhaps matching TRBD1 (6 bases). The CDR3 extends over 13 amino acids. The V and J ends lost 6 bases and 3 bases respectively, with 11 bases between them. Germline V gives CDR1 MNHNS, CDR2 SASEGT. The CDR3: CASSWGQEETQYF. The CDR3 nucleotides are TGTGCCAGCAGCTGGGGGCAGGAAGAGACCCAGTACTTC.

The chain has TRBV12-3 or TRBV12-4 and TRBJ2-2, with D tentatively TRBD1 (6 bases). The CDR3 contains 19 residues. The ends were cut back, 7 bases at V and 2 bases at J, with 26 bases in the middle. The CDR3 region has the DNA TGTGCCAGCACCGATAGGCGGTGGGGGCTCCAGCCTAACACCGGGGAGCTGTTTTTT. This translates into CASTDRRWGLQPNTGELFF.

V and J are TRBV12-3 or TRBV12-4 and TRBJ1-5; D possibly corresponds to TRBD1 (5 bases). V lost 2 bases and J lost 9, with 14 bases in between. This CDR3 has 14 residues. The CDR3: CASSLNGAAGPQHF. The CDR3 DNA is TGTGCCAGCAGTTTAAACGGGGCCGCTGGGCCCCAGCATTTT.

CDR3 in DNA: TGCAGCGCCGGCCTGACTAGGCCCTACAATGAGCAGTTCTTC. Its translation is CSAGLTRPYNEQFF. The genes are TRBV29-1 and TRBJ2-1; D is perhaps TRBD2 (6 bases). This CDR3 is 14 amino acids long. The germline V gene has CDR1 SQVTM and CDR2 ANQGSEA. V was shortened by 7 bases and J by 2 bases, with 15 bases between the two germline ends.

This clonotype was picked up one time. The V gene is TRBV24-1, the J gene TRBJ2-1; D not resolved. V shed 5 bases and J shed 6 bases, with 16 bases lying between them. CDR3 length: 15 amino acids. In germline, CDR1 is KGHDR, CDR2 SFDVKD. CDR3 in DNA: TGTGCCACCAGTGCTAATGGGCCTTTGGGCAATGAGCAGTTCTTC. It yields the protein CATSANGPLGNEQFF.

V gene TRBV3-1 combines with J gene TRBJ1-1; D is uncertain. The CDR3 sequence is 14 residues long. Trimming cost V 5 bases and J 7 bases, with 17 bases left between them. CDR1 is LGHDT, CDR2 YNNKEL, per germline (reference sequence). The CDR3 region has the DNA TGTGCCAGCAGCTCATCTAACCGCGTAGTTGAAGCTTTCTTT. Translating it yields CASSSSNRVVEAFF.

This chain connects TRBV10-2 to TRBJ2-1, with 10 bases identical to TRBD2. Trimming cost V 7 bases and J 4 bases; bases outside gene matches: 7. This CDR3 has 15 residues. The germline V gene has CDR1 WSHSY and CDR2 SAAADI. Here the CDR3 DNA reads TGCGCCAGCACCAAAGCGGGGGGGATTTACAATGAGCAGTTCTTC. Translated, it gives CASTKAGGIYNEQFF.

In DNA, the CDR3 is TGTGCCAGCAGCGTAGCTAGCGGGAGCCTACTTCCCGAGCAGTACTTC. It yields the protein CASSVASGSLLPEQYF. The chain is built from TRBV9 and TRBJ2-4; 10 bases fit TRBD2. The end of the DNA fits TRBJ2-7 better, so the J call may be wrong. Germline-derived CDR1 and CDR2 are SGDLS and YYNGEE. The CDR3 runs 16 residues.

This clonotype was found a few times. The CDR3 spells CASSQKLDEQFF. The CDR3 DNA reads TGTGCCAGCAGTCAAAAACTCGATGAGCAGTTCTTC. The genes are TRBV6-2 or TRBV6-3 and TRBJ2-1; D uncertain. The CDR3 has 12 amino acids. The germline CDR1 and CDR2 sequences are MNHEY and SVGEGT. The V gene lost 5 bases and the J gene lost 8 bases, with 10 bases spanning the gap.

In this sample, this clonotype turned up a few times. The chain couples TRBV20-1 to TRBJ2-5, with TRBD2 matching 8 bases. With V trimmed by 6 bases and J by 4 bases, 10 bases remained unmatched. This CDR3 contains 14 residues. The germline V gene encodes CDR1 DFQATT and CDR2 SNEGSKA (reference sequence). The CDR3 DNA reads as TGCAGTGCCCCTCCCGGGGGGGGTGGAGAGACCCAGTACTTC. Translated, it gives CSAPPGGGGETQYF.